The present TCR beta chain was sequenced within a study of blood T cell repertoires in COVID-19 (dated by TCRdb to 2018 to 2020). Looking at the study overall: Collaborator samples came from the United States, Italy and Spain and covered acute and convalescent phases of COVID-19. Samples came from the ongoing ImmuneRACE study (first 160 participants) plus 1,254 subjects from 6 global collaborators. The repertoires were released in a freely available public database intended as a resource for research on the immune response to SARS-CoV-2. The material from the prospective study consisted of cDNA or gDNA derived from T cells, B-cell-depleted T cells, or PBMCs. A de-identified subject ID, COVID-19 status, age in years and sex were almost always included in the sample metadata. Deeply sampled blood TCRbeta repertoires from subjects exposed to, actively infected with, or recovered from COVID-19 were included in the dataset. HLA class I and class II types, where available, came from metadata supplied by the sample provider rather than from assay-based typing.

The CDR3 has 15 amino acids, counting the end cysteine and phenylalanine. Of the read, only the CDR3 DNA is kept; its 45 bases are in frame from base 1. V and J are truncated by 4 bases and 0 bases respectively, leaving an intervening sequence of 12 bases. As encoded in the germline V gene, CDR1 is MNHEY while CDR2 is SVGAGI. To note about this clone: Its cognate antigen has yet to be identified. Base quality data are lacking; no much larger clone is found one base away.

TCRbeta CDR3 regions were amplified from genomic DNA by means of the immunoSEQ Assay, a bias-controlled multiplex PCR. The authors' pipeline ran thus. The number of nucleated cells in each sample was estimated from the amplification of reference gene primers within the assay. To quantify the absolute abundance of each unique TCRbeta CDR3 rearrangement, sequence reads were collapsed and filtered. Productive Simpson clonality was computed per sample as the square root of Simpson's diversity index over productive rearrangements. The source is immuneACCESS, and TCRdb retained only in-frame sequences with V and J called. Part of the clones is not carried over; for the studies checked, unresolved V genes explain less than half of this, and the remainder is unexplained. V, J and clone size reflect that table, while D and trimming were determined from the DNA. This sample holds 150,000 to 160,000 clones; roughly 80% were observed only once. The ten largest account for 25% to 35% of the sample.

Each collaborating institution followed its own protocols to collect whole blood in K2EDTA tubes. For TCRbeta analysis, collaborators shipped samples in one of three forms: frozen whole blood, isolated PBMCs, or DNA extracted from either of those sample types. What the study reported, not specific to this receptor: Clinical and demographic metadata were provided uncurated, with the amount varying by source and participant.

This sequence originates from a woman aged 55-70 years with acute or convalescent COVID-19. The sequenced sample consisted of peripheral blood. The chain couples TRBV6-5 to TRBJ1-1; tentative D gene TRBD1, with 5 bases matching. The nucleotide sequence is given as TGTGCCAGCAGTTTCAGTAGGACATTGAACACTGAAGCTTTCTTT. The resulting protein is CASSFSRTLNTEAFF.